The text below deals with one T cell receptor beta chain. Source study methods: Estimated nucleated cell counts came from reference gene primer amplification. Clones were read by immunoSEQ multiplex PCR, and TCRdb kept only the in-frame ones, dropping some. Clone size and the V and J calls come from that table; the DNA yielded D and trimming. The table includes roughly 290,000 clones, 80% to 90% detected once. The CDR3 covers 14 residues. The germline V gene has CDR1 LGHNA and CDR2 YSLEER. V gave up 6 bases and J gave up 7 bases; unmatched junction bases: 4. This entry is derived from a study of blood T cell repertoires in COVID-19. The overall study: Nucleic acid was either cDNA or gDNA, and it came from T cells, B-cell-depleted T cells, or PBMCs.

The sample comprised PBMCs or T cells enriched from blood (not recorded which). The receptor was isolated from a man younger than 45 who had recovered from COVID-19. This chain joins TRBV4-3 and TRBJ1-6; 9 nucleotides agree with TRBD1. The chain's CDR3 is CASSPGTGNSPLHF. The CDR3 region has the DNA TGCGCCAGCAGTCCCGGGACAGGGAATTCACCCCTCCACTTT.